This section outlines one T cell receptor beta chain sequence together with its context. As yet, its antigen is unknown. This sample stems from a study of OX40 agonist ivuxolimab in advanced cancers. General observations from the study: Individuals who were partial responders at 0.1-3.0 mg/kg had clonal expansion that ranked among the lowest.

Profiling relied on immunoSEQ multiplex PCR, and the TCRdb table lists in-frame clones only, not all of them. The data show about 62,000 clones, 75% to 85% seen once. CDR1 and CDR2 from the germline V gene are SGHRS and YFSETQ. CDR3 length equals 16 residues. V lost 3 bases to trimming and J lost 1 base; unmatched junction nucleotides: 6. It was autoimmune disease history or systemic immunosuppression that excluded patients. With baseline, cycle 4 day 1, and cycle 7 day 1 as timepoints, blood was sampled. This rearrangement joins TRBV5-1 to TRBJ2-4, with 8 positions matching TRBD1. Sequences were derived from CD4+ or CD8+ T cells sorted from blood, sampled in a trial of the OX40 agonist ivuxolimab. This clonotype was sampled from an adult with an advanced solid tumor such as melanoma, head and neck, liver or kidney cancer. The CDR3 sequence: CASSSKYRGAKNIQYF. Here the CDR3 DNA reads TGCGCCAGCAGCTCCAAGTACAGGGGGGCCAAAAACATTCAGTACTTC.